The 16 T cell receptor beta chains below were found in one sample sequenced in a study of human T cells and chemical hapten exposure. MiXCR was run by TCRdb on the RACE reads, yielding one entry per CDR3 protein. Of 11,000 to 15,000 distinct CDR3 sequences listed, about 16% are singletons. Time point in this sample: patch test 1, 2 weeks after DPC sensitization. Treatment reported: therapeutic diphenylcyclopropenone sensitization with weekly scalp DPC. The sample consisted of whole blood, taken in connection with sensitization to the hapten diphenylcyclopropenone (DPC). The origin of the receptors is a woman younger than 45 with alopecia areata. Some clones in this sample may be carry-over from other donors' samples.

The V call is TRBV11-2, the J call TRBJ2-1; the D is unclear. The CDR3 is 12 amino acids. Germline values: CDR1 SGHAT, CDR2 FQNNGV. The germline V and J ends were trimmed by 4 bases and 9 bases, with 10 bases remaining between them. The CDR3, as DNA: TGTGCCAGCAGCTCGCAGTCTGTTGAGCAGTTCTTC. Protein: CASSSQSVEQFF.

This clonotype was observed many times. V usage is TRBV19 and J usage is TRBJ2-3; D is uncertain. Trimming stripped 3 bases from V and 4 bases from J, with 11 bases between. This CDR3 has 14 residues. Germline V gives CDR1 LNHDA, CDR2 SQIVND (reference sequence). The CDR3 nucleotides are TGTGCCAGTAGTATCGGTGGTACGGCAGATACGCAGTATTTT. It codes for CASSIGGTADTQYF.

The chain links TRBV5-1 to TRBJ2-5; TRBD1 aligns across 10 bases. J lost 5 bases, V lost 6 bases, and 10 bases had no gene match. Germline loops: CDR1 SGHRS, CDR2 YFSETQ. The CDR3 covers 15 residues. The chain's CDR3 is CASTKGTGVSETQYF. The CDR3 DNA follows: TGCGCCAGCACCAAAGGGACAGGGGTATCGGAGACCCAGTACTTC.

The chain combines TRBV9 with TRBJ2-1; D is perhaps TRBD2 (6 bases). V lost 5 bases and J 5 bases, leaving 14 bases between the germline ends. This CDR3 contains 14 residues. From germline, CDR1 is SGDLS and CDR2 YYNGEE. The CDR3 loop reads CASSSSWGDNEQFF. For the CDR3, the DNA is TGTGCCAGCAGTAGCAGTTGGGGGGACAATGAGCAGTTCTTC.

This clonotype occurred many times. The chain has TRBV5-4 and TRBJ2-5; 8 bases line up with TRBD2. From germline, CDR1 is SGHNT and CDR2 YYREEE (reference sequence). The CDR3 loop spans 17 amino acids. V gave up 5 bases and J gave up 1 base; unmatched junction bases: 13. CDR3 bases: TGTGCCAGCAGACGTGGACTAGCCGTGGGCATCCAAGAGACCCAGTACTTC. This sequence encodes CASRRGLAVGIQETQYF.

This clonotype has at least ten counts. This sequence joins TRBV5-1 and TRBJ2-2; D gene ambiguous. The CDR3 runs to 15 residues. V was shortened by 0 bases and J by 0 bases, with 6 bases between the two germline ends. Per the germline V gene, CDR1 is SGHRS and CDR2 is YFSETQ. The CDR3 protein is CASSLAGTNTGELFF. In nucleotides, the CDR3 is TGCGCCAGCAGCTTGGCAGGCACGAACACCGGGGAGCTGTTTTTT.

This clonotype was detected many times. V and J are TRBV7-3 and TRBJ1-1; the match to TRBD1 covers 7 bases. The CDR3 consists of 13 residues. Germline assignment: CDR1 SGHTA and CDR2 FQGTGA. V was clipped by 5 bases and J by 4 bases; unmatched bases: 4. CDR3 amino acids: CASSRDSPTEAFF. CDR3 coding DNA: TGTGCCAGCAGCCGGGACAGTCCCACTGAAGCTTTCTTT.

This clonotype has ten or more counts. This sequence joins TRBV20-1 and TRBJ2-7, with D maybe TRBD1 (5 bases). The germline V gene encodes CDR1 DFQATT and CDR2 SNEGSKA (reference sequence). CDR3 length: 11 residues. The V end lost 0 bases, the J end lost 10 bases, and 10 bases lay between the germline ends. The DNA for the CDR3 is TGCAGTGCTAGAGACGGGCAGGGACAGTACTTC. As protein: CSARDGQGQYF.

J is TRBJ2-3 and V is TRBV12-3 or TRBV12-4; TRBD2 matches 10 bases. V shed 5 bases, J shed 6 bases, and the junction held 8 bases outside the gene matches. The CDR3 loop spans 15 amino acids. The CDR3 region has the DNA TGTGCCAGCAGTATAGGGACTAGCGTGTCCGATACGCAGTATTTT. Translated: CASSIGTSVSDTQYF.

CDR3 loop: CASSGLAGHTGELFF. CDR3 bases: TGTGCCAGCAGTGGACTAGCGGGCCACACCGGGGAGCTGTTTTTT. V usage is TRBV28 and J usage is TRBJ2-2, with 11 bases aligning to TRBD2. The length of the CDR3 is 15 residues. Trimming cost V 5 bases and J 3 bases; bases outside gene matches: 2. The germline V gene encodes CDR1 MDHEN and CDR2 SYDVKM.

This clonotype is categorized as medium-sized. V and J are TRBV6-5 and TRBJ1-1; weak D call: TRBD1 (5 bases). V dropped 6 bases and J dropped 5 bases, with 13 bases sitting between them. The CDR3 is made up of 13 amino acids. Looked up from germline, CDR1 is MNHEY and CDR2 is SVGAGI. CDR3 nucleotide sequence: TGTGCCAGCAGACCGGGACCCGGGACTGAAGCTTTCTTT. Translation: CASRPGPGTEAFF.

This clonotype was seen a few times. This chain uses TRBV7-9 with TRBJ2-5, with D hard to call. The CDR3 spans 13 residues. V lost 5 bases and J lost 3, with 10 bases in between. Looked up from germline, CDR1 is SEHNR and CDR2 is FQNEAQ (reference sequence). The CDR3 sequence is CASSLDRKETQYF. In DNA form, the CDR3 reads TGTGCCAGCAGCCTTGACCGTAAAGAGACCCAGTACTTC.

By proportion, this clonotype is medium-sized. This chain links TRBV28 with TRBJ1-1, with D possibly being TRBD1 (6 bases). Per the germline V gene, CDR1 is MDHEN and CDR2 is SYDVKM. CDR3 length: 14 residues. With 8 bases removed from V and 0 bases from J, the gap between germline ends came to 13 bases. The CDR3: CASAGGAMNTEAFF. CDR3 in DNA: TGTGCCAGCGCGGGGGGGGCGATGAACACTGAAGCTTTCTTT.

The sample holds many counts of this clonotype. The chain combines TRBV5-1 with TRBJ2-3; TRBD2 matches at 12 bases. Per the germline V gene, CDR1 is SGHRS and CDR2 is YFSETQ. CDR3 length equals 15 residues. The V segment lost 4 bases and the J segment 4 bases; nucleotides outside the gene matches: 4. CDR3 sequence (DNA): TGCGCCAGCAGCCTTCGACTAGCGGGAGCAGATACGCAGTATTTT. The encoded protein is CASSLRLAGADTQYF.

This clonotype was seen at least ten times. The chain uses TRBV7-3 and TRBJ2-1, with 9 bases fitting TRBD2. The J segment lost 5 bases and the V segment lost 3 bases, leaving 14 bases of the junction unmatched. CDR1 is SGHTA, CDR2 FQGTGA, per germline. The CDR3 runs to 18 residues. The CDR3 loop is CASSFFHMAGGPDNEQFF. The CDR3 DNA follows: TGTGCCAGCAGCTTCTTTCATATGGCGGGAGGGCCAGACAATGAGCAGTTCTTC.

This clonotype was detected many times. The V and J genes are TRBV6-5 and TRBJ2-2; the D gene is possibly TRBD2 (7 bases). V lost 4 bases, J lost 0 bases, and 12 bases lay in between. The length of the CDR3 is 16 residues. CDR1 MNHEY and CDR2 SVGAGI come from the germline V gene. The DNA for the CDR3 is TGTGCCAGCAGTTGGAACGGGGGGCCGAACACCGGGGAGCTGTTTTTT. Protein product: CASSWNGGPNTGELFF.